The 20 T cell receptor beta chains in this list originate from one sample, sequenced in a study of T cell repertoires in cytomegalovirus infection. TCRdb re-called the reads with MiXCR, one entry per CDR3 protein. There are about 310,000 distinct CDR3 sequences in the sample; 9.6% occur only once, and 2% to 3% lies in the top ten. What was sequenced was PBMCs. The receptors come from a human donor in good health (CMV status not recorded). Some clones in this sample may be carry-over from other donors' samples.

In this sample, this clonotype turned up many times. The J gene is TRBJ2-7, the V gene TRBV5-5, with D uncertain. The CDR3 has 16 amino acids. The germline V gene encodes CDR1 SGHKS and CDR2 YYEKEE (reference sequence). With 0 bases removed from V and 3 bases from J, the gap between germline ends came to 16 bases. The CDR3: CASSLAGTDFYYEQYF. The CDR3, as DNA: TGTGCCAGCAGCTTGGCCGGCACCGACTTCTACTACGAGCAGTACTTC.

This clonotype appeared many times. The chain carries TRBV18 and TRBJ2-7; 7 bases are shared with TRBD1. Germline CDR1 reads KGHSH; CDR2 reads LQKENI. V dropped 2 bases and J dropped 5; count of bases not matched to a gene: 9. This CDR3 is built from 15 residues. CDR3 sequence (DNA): TGTGCCAGCTCACCAGGGTTGACAGGGTTGCACGAGCAGTACGTC. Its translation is CASSPGLTGLHEQYV.

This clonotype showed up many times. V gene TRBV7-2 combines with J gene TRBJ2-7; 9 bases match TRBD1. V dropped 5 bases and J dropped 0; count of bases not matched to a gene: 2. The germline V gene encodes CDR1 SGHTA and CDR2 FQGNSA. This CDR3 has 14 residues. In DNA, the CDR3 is TGTGCCAGCAGCCCGACAGGGGGCTCCTACGAGCAGTACTTC. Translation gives CASSPTGGSYEQYF.

CDR3 residues: CASSLESPTGGNNGYTF. The CDR3 DNA sequence: TGTGCCAGCAGCTTAGAATCCCCGACAGGGGGAAATAATGGCTACACCTTC. The chain couples TRBV7-9 to TRBJ1-2, with 9 positions matching TRBD1. This CDR3 contains 17 residues. V lost 1 base and J lost 6; bases outside the gene matches: 12. From germline, CDR1 is SEHNR and CDR2 FQNEAQ (reference sequence).

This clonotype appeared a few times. For the CDR3, the DNA is TGTGCCAGCAGCAGCGGGCCGAACACTGAAGCTTTCTTT. It translates to CASSSGPNTEAFF. V usage is TRBV5-6 and J usage is TRBJ1-1; D unresolved. Germline-derived CDR1 and CDR2 are SGHDT and YYEEEE. Trimming shortened V by 4 bases and J by 1 base, and 8 bases separated the two germline ends. The CDR3 is 13 amino acids. The complete variable domain, with remaining parts taken from reference TRBV5-6 and TRBJ1-1, reads DAGVTQSPTHLIKTRGQQVTLRCSPKSGHDTVSWYQQALGQGPQFIFQYYEEEERQRGNFPDRFSGHQFPNYSSELNVNALLLGDSALYLCASSSGPNTEAFFGQGTRLTVV.

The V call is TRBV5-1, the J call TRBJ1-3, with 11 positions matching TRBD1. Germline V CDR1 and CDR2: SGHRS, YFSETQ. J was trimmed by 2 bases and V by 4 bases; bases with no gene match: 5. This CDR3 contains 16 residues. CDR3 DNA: TGCGCCAGCAGCCGGACAGGGGGCGCGGCTGGAAACACCATATATTTT. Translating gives CASSRTGGAAGNTIYF.

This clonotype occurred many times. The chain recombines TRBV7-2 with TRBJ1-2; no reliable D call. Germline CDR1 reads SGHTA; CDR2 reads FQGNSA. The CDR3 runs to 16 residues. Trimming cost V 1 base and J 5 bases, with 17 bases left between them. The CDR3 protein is CASSLGVLRSAYGYTF. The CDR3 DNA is TGTGCCAGCAGCTTAGGAGTCTTGCGGTCCGCGTATGGCTACACCTTC. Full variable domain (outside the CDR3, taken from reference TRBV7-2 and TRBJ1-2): GAGVSQSPSNKVTEKGKDVELRCDPISGHTALYWYRQSLGQGLEFLIYFQGNSAPDKSGLPSDRFSAERTGGSVSTLTIQRTQQEDSAVYLCASSLGVLRSAYGYTFGSGTRLTVV.

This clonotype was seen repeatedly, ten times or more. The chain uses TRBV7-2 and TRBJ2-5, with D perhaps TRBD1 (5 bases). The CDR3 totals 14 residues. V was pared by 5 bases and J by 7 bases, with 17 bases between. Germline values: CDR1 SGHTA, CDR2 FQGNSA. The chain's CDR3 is CASSARVGKVTQYF. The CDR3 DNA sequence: TGTGCCAGCAGCGCCAGGGTGGGGAAGGTGACCCAGTACTTC.

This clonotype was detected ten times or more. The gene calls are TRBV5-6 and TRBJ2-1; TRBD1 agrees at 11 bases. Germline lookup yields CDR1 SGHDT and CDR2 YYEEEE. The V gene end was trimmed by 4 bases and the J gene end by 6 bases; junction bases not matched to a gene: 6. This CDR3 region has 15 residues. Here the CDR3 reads CASSVEDRGPNEQFF. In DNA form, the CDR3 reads TGTGCCAGCAGCGTAGAGGACAGGGGGCCCAATGAGCAGTTCTTC.

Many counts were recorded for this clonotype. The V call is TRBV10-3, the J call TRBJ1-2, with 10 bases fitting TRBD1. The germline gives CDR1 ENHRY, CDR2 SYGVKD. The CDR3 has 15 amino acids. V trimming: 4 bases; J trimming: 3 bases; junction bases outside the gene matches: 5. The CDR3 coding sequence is TGTGCCATCAGTGCCTCCGGGACAGGGGACTATGGCTACACCTTC. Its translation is CAISASGTGDYGYTF.

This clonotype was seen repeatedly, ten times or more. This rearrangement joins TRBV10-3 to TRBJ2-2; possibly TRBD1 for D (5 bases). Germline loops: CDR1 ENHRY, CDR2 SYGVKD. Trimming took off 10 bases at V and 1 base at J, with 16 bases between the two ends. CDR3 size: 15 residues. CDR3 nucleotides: TGTGCCAGCAAGACAGTCACCGTGAACACCGGGGAGCTGTTTTTT. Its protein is CASKTVTVNTGELFF.

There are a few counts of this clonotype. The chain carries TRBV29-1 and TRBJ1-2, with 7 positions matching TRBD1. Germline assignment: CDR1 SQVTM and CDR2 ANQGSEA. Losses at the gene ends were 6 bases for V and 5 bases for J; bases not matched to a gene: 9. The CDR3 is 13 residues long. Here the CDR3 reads CSVPDQGGYGYTF. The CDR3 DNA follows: TGCAGCGTGCCTGACCAGGGGGGGTATGGCTACACCTTC.

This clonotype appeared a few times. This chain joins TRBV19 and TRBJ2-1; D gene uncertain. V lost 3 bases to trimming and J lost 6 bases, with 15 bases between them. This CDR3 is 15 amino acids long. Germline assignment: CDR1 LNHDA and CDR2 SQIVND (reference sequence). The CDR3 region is CASSIRSGRANEQFF. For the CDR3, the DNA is TGTGCCAGTAGTATTCGGAGTGGTAGGGCCAATGAGCAGTTCTTC.

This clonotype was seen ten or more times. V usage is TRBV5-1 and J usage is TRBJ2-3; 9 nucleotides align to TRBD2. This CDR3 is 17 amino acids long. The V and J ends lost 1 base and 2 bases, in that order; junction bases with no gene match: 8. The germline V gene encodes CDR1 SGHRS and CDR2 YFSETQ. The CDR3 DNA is TGCGCCAGCAGCTTGACGGCTAGCGGGGTTATCACAGATACGCAGTATTTT. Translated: CASSLTASGVITDTQYF.

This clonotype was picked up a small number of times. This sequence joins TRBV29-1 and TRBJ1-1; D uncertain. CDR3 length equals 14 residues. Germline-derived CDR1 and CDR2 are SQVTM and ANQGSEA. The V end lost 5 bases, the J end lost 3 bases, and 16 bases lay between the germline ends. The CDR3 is CSVSSAGPYTEAFF. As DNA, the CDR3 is TGCAGCGTTTCCTCGGCAGGCCCATACACTGAAGCTTTCTTT.

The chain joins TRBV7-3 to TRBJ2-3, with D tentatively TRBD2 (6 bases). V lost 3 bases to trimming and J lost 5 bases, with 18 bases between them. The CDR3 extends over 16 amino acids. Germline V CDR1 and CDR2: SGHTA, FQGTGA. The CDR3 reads CASSLAGLGFGDTQYF. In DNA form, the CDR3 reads TGTGCCAGCAGCTTGGCGGGGCTAGGATTCGGAGATACGCAGTATTTT.

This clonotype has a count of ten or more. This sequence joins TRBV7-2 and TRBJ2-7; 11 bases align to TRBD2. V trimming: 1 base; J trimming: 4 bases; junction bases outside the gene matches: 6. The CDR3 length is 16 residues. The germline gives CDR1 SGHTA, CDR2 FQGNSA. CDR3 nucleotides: TGTGCCAGCAGCTTAGTGGCTAGCGGGGGGTTTTACGAGCAGTACTTC. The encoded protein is CASSLVASGGFYEQYF.

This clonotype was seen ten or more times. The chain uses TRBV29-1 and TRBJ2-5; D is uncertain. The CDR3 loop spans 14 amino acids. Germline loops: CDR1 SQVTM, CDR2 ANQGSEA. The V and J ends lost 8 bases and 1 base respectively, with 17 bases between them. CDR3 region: CSQVGSGLQETQYF. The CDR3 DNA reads TGCAGCCAAGTTGGATCGGGTCTCCAAGAGACCCAGTACTTC.

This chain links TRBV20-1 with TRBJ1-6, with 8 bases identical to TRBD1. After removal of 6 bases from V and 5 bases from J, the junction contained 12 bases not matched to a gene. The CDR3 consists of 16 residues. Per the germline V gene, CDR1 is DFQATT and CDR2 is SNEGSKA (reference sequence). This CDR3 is CSARGRGPIHNSPLHF. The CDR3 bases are TGCAGTGCGCGGGGCAGGGGGCCAATCCATAATTCACCCCTCCACTTT.

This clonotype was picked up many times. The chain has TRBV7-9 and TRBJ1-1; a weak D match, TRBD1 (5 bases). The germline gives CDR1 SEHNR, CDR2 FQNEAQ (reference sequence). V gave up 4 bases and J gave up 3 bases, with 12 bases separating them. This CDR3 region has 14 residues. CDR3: CASSYLGGDTEAFF. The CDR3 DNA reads TGTGCCAGCAGCTATCTGGGGGGGGACACTGAAGCTTTCTTT.